Following are 7 T cell receptor beta chains from one sample sequenced in a study of cytomegalovirus exposure and HLA in healthy donors. The PCR employed 60 Vbeta primers together with 13 Jbeta primers. The data were produced by immunoSEQ multiplex PCR, yet TCRdb's version contains in-frame clones alone and is incomplete. The repertoire holds 100,000 or so clones, more than 65% seen once, with over 4% in the top ten. Sequencing was performed on PBMCs. The receptors were gathered from a woman younger than 35 in good health and CMV-seropositive.

In this sample, this clone turned up once. V and J are TRBV6-5 and TRBJ2-7; 9 nucleotides agree with TRBD1. Germline V gene sequence: CDR1 MNHEY, CDR2 SVGAGI. This CDR3 region has 15 residues. V gave up 5 bases and J gave up 1 base; unmatched junction bases: 6. CDR3 protein: CASSPMTGGSYEQYF. DNA of the CDR3: TGTGCCAGCAGTCCCATGACAGGGGGGTCCTACGAGCAGTACTTC.

The table lists this clone with a few counts. This chain joins TRBV20-1 and TRBJ2-5; TRBD2 matches 7 bases. CDR1 is DFQATT and CDR2 is SNEGSKA in the germline V gene (reference sequence). Losses at the gene ends were 3 bases for V and 8 bases for J; bases not matched to a gene: 3. This CDR3 has 11 amino acids. The CDR3 coding sequence is TGCAGTGCTAGGGGAGGGAGAACCCAGTACTTC. This gives the protein CSARGGRTQYF.

The rearrangement joins TRBV28 to TRBJ2-7; 10 bases are shared with TRBD1. The CDR3 has 14 amino acids. With V trimmed by 5 bases and J by 6 bases, 7 bases remained unmatched. The germline V gene has CDR1 MDHEN and CDR2 SYDVKM. In nucleotides, the CDR3 is TGTGCCAGCAGTCCTCGGGACAGGGGACCCGAGCAGTACTTC. Translating it yields CASSPRDRGPEQYF. The full variable domain, with the rest looked up from reference TRBV28 and TRBJ2-7, is DVKVTQSSRYLVKRTGEKVFLECVQDMDHENMFWYRQDPGLGLRLIYFSYDVKMKEKGDIPEGYSVSREKKERFSLILESASTNQTSMYLCASSPRDRGPEQYFGPGTRLTVT.

The chain joins TRBV6-1 to TRBJ2-7; 11 positions match TRBD2. The length of the CDR3 is 14 residues. Germline CDR1 reads MNHNS; CDR2 reads SASEGT. V was pared by 6 bases and J by 1 base, with 2 bases of the junction left unmatched. CDR3 residues: CASRRTSGSYEQYF. The CDR3 DNA reads as TGTGCCAGCAGAAGGACTAGCGGGTCCTACGAGCAGTACTTC.

This clone showed up just once. The DNA of the CDR3 is TGTGCCATCAGTGAGTCTACGCGGTCCTACGAGCAGTACTTC. It specifies CAISESTRSYEQYF. This chain uses TRBV10-3 with TRBJ2-7; D gene ambiguous. V lost 0 bases, J lost 1 base, and 7 bases lay in between. Germline V lookup: CDR1 ENHRY, CDR2 SYGVKD. The CDR3 consists of 14 residues.

V usage is TRBV11-3 and J usage is TRBJ2-2; 8 bases map to TRBD1. V was clipped by 1 base and J by 5 bases; unmatched bases: 3. The germline gives CDR1 SGHNT, CDR2 YENEEA. This CDR3 contains 15 residues. As DNA, the CDR3 is TGTGCCAGCAGCTTAGGCTACAGGGGGACCGGGGAGCTGTTTTTT. As protein: CASSLGYRGTGELFF.

Concerning this clone: A read error may produce the germline difference seen at one junction end. The gene calls are TRBV29-1 and TRBJ2-4; the D gene is possibly TRBD1 (6 bases). CDR1 is SQVTM and CDR2 is ANQGSEA in the germline V gene. The CDR3 has 12 amino acids. CDR3 bases: TGCAGCGTTGAGGGGCCGAGGGGGTCCTATCAGTTC. It yields the protein CSVEGPRGSYQF.